Below, 16 T cell receptor beta chains from the same sample are listed, as sequenced in a study of cytotoxic CD8 clonotypes in ibrutinib-treated CLL. The protocol was immunoSEQ multiplex PCR, while the TCRdb copy is restricted to in-frame clones and leaves out a portion. The table shows about 60,000 clones, with around 60% occurring only once. Source: PBMCs, taken after 24 months of ibrutinib treatment. Receptor source: a human donor with chronic lymphocytic leukemia.

This chain uses TRBV30 with TRBJ2-1; D is undetermined. V shed 4 bases and J shed 3 bases, with 13 bases lying between them. Germline CDR1 is GTSNPN and CDR2 is SVGIG (reference sequence). This CDR3 spans 14 amino acids. The CDR3 is CAWTIWSNYNEQFF. The CDR3 DNA reads as TGTGCCTGGACCATCTGGTCCAACTACAATGAGCAGTTCTTC.

V and J are TRBV7-2 and TRBJ2-7; TRBD2 matches at 9 bases. CDR3 size: 15 residues. The J segment lost 7 bases and the V segment lost 2 bases, leaving 9 bases of the junction unmatched. In germline, CDR1 is SGHTA, CDR2 FQGNSA. CDR3 sequence (DNA): TGTGCCAGCAGCTTAACAGCTAGCGGGATGTTTGAGCAGTACTTC. Its protein is CASSLTASGMFEQYF.

The rearrangement uses TRBV27 and TRBJ2-3; unclear D gene. The CDR3 is 14 residues long. CDR1 and CDR2 from the germline V gene are MNHEY and SMNVEV (reference sequence). Trimming removed 3 bases at V and 0 bases at J, with 7 bases between. The CDR3 here is CASSFLRSTDTQYF. CDR3 DNA sequence: TGTGCCAGCAGTTTCCTCCGCAGCACAGATACGCAGTATTTT.

This clone was seen a handful of times. The chain joins TRBV27 to TRBJ1-5; D is unclear. The CDR3 has 14 amino acids. The V gene lost 4 bases and the J gene lost 4 bases, with 11 bases spanning the gap. The germline gives CDR1 MNHEY, CDR2 SMNVEV (reference sequence). The CDR3 sequence: CASSWVATNQPQHF. DNA of the CDR3: TGTGCCAGCAGTTGGGTGGCCACAAATCAGCCCCAGCATTTT.

The V and J genes are TRBV28 and TRBJ2-3; D remains ambiguous. The CDR3 spans 15 residues. V dropped 7 bases and J dropped 4 bases, with 18 bases sitting between them. Germline assignment: CDR1 MDHEN and CDR2 SYDVKM. In DNA, the CDR3 is TGTGCCAGCACCCCGACGGAGTATTTGGCAGATACGCAGTATTTT. It encodes CASTPTEYLADTQYF.

The gene calls are TRBV9 and TRBJ2-2; the D is unclear. The CDR3 contains 14 residues. The V and J ends lost 2 bases and 2 bases respectively, with 7 bases between them. Germline loops: CDR1 SGDLS, CDR2 YYNGEE. The DNA of the CDR3 is TGTGCCAGCAGCGTTTCGCCAAACACCGGGGAGCTGTTTTTT. It codes for CASSVSPNTGELFF.

The chain couples TRBV18 to TRBJ1-1; D unresolved. V lost 3 bases and J 1 base, leaving 15 bases between the germline ends. This CDR3 contains 16 residues. Germline CDR1 reads KGHSH; CDR2 reads LQKENI. The CDR3 loop reads CASSPRVAGENTEAFF. The CDR3 nucleotides read TGTGCCAGCTCACCGAGGGTGGCAGGCGAGAACACTGAAGCTTTCTTT.

The V gene is TRBV6-1, the J gene TRBJ2-1, with 10 nucleotides matching TRBD2. The CDR3 consists of 15 residues. Per germline, CDR1 MNHNS and CDR2 SASEGT. Trimming removed 6 bases from V and 3 bases from J; junction bases left unmatched: 5. The chain's CDR3 is CASSGLADVYNEQFF. CDR3 DNA: TGTGCCAGCAGCGGACTAGCGGACGTCTACAATGAGCAGTTCTTC.

This clone showed up just a few times. The chain couples TRBV6-5 to TRBJ1-2; a weak D match, TRBD1 (5 bases). CDR1 is MNHEY and CDR2 is SVGAGI in the germline V gene. Trimming stripped 2 bases from V and 4 bases from J, with 11 bases between. This CDR3 spans 14 amino acids. Written as DNA, the CDR3 is TGTGCCAGCAGTTACGGGGGACGGGGCTATGGCTACACCTTC. Its translation: CASSYGGRGYGYTF.

The J gene is TRBJ1-1, the V gene TRBV19, with D perhaps matching TRBD1 (6 bases). The germline V gene encodes CDR1 LNHDA and CDR2 SQIVND (reference sequence). This CDR3 is 15 amino acids long. V lost 5 bases and J lost 2, with 15 bases in between. The CDR3, as DNA: TGTGCCAGTAGTCCGGGGGGCACCGGTAACACTGAAGCTTTCTTT. Protein sequence: CASSPGGTGNTEAFF.

This clone occurred many times. The chain couples TRBV5-6 to TRBJ2-7, with D hard to call. The CDR3 consists of 14 residues. V was pared by 2 bases and J by 7 bases, with 16 bases between. The germline gives CDR1 SGHDT, CDR2 YYEEEE. The CDR3 DNA follows: TGTGCCAGCAGCTTCCGGCTCATCATGGGAGAGCAGTACGTC. Translation: CASSFRLIMGEQYV.

The chain recombines TRBV5-4 with TRBJ2-7, with TRBD2 matching 10 bases. The V gene end was trimmed by 4 bases and the J gene end by 6 bases; junction bases not matched to a gene: 13. The CDR3 totals 16 residues. CDR1 is SGHNT, CDR2 YYREEE, per germline (reference sequence). As DNA, the CDR3 is TGTGCCAGCAGCGTCGCAAGCGGGAGGGCCCCCAGCGAGCAGTACTTC. Translation: CASSVASGRAPSEQYF.

CDR3 sequence: CASSVPGATEAFF. The DNA of the CDR3 is TGTGCCAGTTCAGTCCCAGGGGCCACTGAAGCTTTCTTT. The chain recombines TRBV19 with TRBJ1-1, with a weak D call TRBD1 (6 bases). Germline V lookup: CDR1 LNHDA, CDR2 SQIVND (reference sequence). CDR3 length equals 13 residues. Trimming took off 8 bases at V and 4 bases at J, with 14 bases between the two ends.

The gene calls are TRBV5-1 and TRBJ1-1, with 7 bases matching TRBD1. Germline loops: CDR1 SGHRS, CDR2 YFSETQ. This CDR3 spans 13 amino acids. Germline trimming cut 3 bases from V and 4 bases from J; bases unmatched to any gene: 3. DNA of the CDR3: TGCGCCAGCAGCTCTCAGGGGGGCACTGAAGCTTTCTTT. As protein: CASSSQGGTEAFF.

V usage is TRBV6-5 and J usage is TRBJ2-7; tentatively, D is TRBD1 (6 bases). CDR1 and CDR2 from the germline V gene are MNHEY and SVGAGI. The CDR3 is made up of 14 amino acids. V lost 0 bases to trimming and J lost 7 bases, with 13 bases between them. CDR3: CASSYSRGMGEQYF. The CDR3 nucleotides read TGTGCCAGCAGTTACTCCAGGGGAATGGGGGAGCAGTACTTC.

The chain links TRBV27 to TRBJ2-1, with 8 bases identical to TRBD1. V dropped 2 bases and J dropped 8; count of bases not matched to a gene: 8. The germline V gene encodes CDR1 MNHEY and CDR2 SMNVEV (reference sequence). This CDR3 is 15 amino acids long. The CDR3 DNA sequence: TGTGCCAGCAGTTTAGCCCCGACAGGGGTCTATGAGCAGTTCTTC. Protein product: CASSLAPTGVYEQFF.